This entry lists 4 T cell receptor beta chains sequenced from one sample in a study of blood T cell repertoires in COVID-19. Produced via immunoSEQ multiplex PCR; TCRdb's table is partial and in-frame only. Counted here are 200,000 to 300,000 clones, 70% to 85% occurring once; the ten biggest clones make up about 10%. Sequencing was done on a sample of peripheral blood. The receptor set was obtained from a man older than 75 with acute or convalescent COVID-19.

The chain couples TRBV19 to TRBJ1-4; D not certain. There are 13 residues in the CDR3. The V gene's germline CDR1 is LNHDA and CDR2 SQIVND (reference sequence). V was shortened by 3 bases and J by 6 bases, with 8 bases between the two germline ends. CDR3 sequence (DNA): TGTGCCAGTAGTATGAAGAGTTATGAAAAACTGTTTTTT. It codes for CASSMKSYEKLFF.

A single count supports this clone. V usage is TRBV15 and J usage is TRBJ2-1; 10 bases fit TRBD2. CDR3 size: 16 residues. The germline CDR1 and CDR2 sequences are LNHNV and YYDKDF (reference sequence). V was clipped by 3 bases and J by 7 bases; unmatched bases: 9. CDR3 region: CATSRPPSGRSNEQFF. The CDR3 nucleotides are TGTGCCACCAGCAGGCCACCTAGCGGGAGAAGTAATGAGCAGTTCTTC.

This clone was found once. This chain connects TRBV6-5 to TRBJ2-7, with 8 bases fitting TRBD1. CDR3 length: 13 amino acids. CDR1 is MNHEY and CDR2 is SVGAGI in the germline V gene. V shed 6 bases and J 2 bases; nucleotides not matched to a gene: 3. CDR3 residues: CASRATGAYEQYF. Here the CDR3 DNA reads TGTGCCAGCAGAGCGACAGGGGCCTACGAGCAGTACTTC.

The chain recombines TRBV27 with TRBJ2-7; possibly TRBD1 for D (6 bases). Germline values: CDR1 MNHEY, CDR2 SMNVEV (reference sequence). The CDR3 extends over 16 amino acids. Trimming cost V 2 bases and J 2 bases, with 16 bases left between them. The CDR3 here is CASSLRDTVGTYEQYF. CDR3 nucleotide sequence: TGTGCCAGCAGTTTACGGGACACCGTGGGGACCTACGAGCAGTACTTC.